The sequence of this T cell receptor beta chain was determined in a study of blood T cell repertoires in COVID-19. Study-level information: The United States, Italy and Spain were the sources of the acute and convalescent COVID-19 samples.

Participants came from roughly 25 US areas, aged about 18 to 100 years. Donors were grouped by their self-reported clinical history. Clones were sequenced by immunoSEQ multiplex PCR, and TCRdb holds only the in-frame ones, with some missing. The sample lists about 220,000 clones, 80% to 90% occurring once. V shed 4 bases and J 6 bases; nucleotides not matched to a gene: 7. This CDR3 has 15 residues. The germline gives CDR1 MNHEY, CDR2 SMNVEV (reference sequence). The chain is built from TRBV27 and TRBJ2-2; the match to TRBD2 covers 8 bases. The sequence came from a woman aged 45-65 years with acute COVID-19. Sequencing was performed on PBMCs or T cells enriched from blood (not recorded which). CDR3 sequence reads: CASSYYGRAPGELFF. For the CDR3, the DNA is TGTGCCAGCAGTTATTACGGGAGGGCCCCCGGGGAGCTGTTTTTT.